This T cell receptor (beta chain) came from a study of blood T cell repertoires in COVID-19. Study-wide background: Collection of acute and convalescent COVID-19 samples took place in the United States, Italy and Spain. Sources were T cells, B-cell-depleted T cells, or PBMCs; the material itself was cDNA or gDNA.

Germline V gives CDR1 SGHRS, CDR2 YFSETQ. Trimming at V came to 3 bases and at J to 0 bases, leaving 6 bases not matched to a gene. This CDR3 comprises 16 residues. Assay: immunoSEQ multiplex PCR; the TCRdb copy retains only in-frame clones and omits some. Altogether a few hundred thousand clones are present, about 88% being singletons, with the ten largest covering 2.5% to 3%. Two negative PCRs, clearance, or symptom resolution had been documented for recovered Cohort 3 donors. Source material: PBMCs or T cells enriched from blood (not recorded which). This chain links TRBV5-1 with TRBJ1-3; 7 bases line up with TRBD1. The TCR comes from a woman aged 25 to 45 who had recovered from COVID-19. This CDR3 reads CASSSTGVISGNTIYF. The DNA of the CDR3 is TGCGCCAGCAGCTCTACAGGGGTCATCTCTGGAAACACCATATATTTT.